This T cell receptor (beta chain) was sequenced during a study of shared clonotypes between healthy human individuals. Study results and caveats: The generation probabilities recorded for non-shared clonotypes fell below those of clonotypes shared by all four donors.

The CDR3 sequence is 13 residues long. V lost 6 bases and J 4 bases, leaving 10 bases between the germline ends. Looked up from germline, CDR1 is MNHNS and CDR2 is SASEGT. Division of CD4+ cells produced a CD45RA+ naive subset and a CD45RA-negative memory subset. Regarding this clone: Its antigen is not known.

Per the original methods: There were no quality scores in the junction-only immunoSEQ sequences, so filtering differed. This table comes from immunoSEQ multiplex PCR, and its TCRdb copy is limited to in-frame clones, with some not included. That table is the source of V, J and clone size, and D and trimming were worked out from the DNA. The sample has 2,500,000 or so clones; more than 80% are singletons. V gene TRBV6-1 combines with J gene TRBJ2-4; D gene uncertain. The TCR originated in a man between 18 and 29 years old in good health. The sample comprised naive CD4+ T cells sorted from blood. Subset in this sample: CD45RA+ positively selected. The CDR3 DNA reads TGTGCCAGCAGGGTAGACCCGAAAAACATTCAGTACTTC. This codes for CASRVDPKNIQYF.